This T cell receptor beta chain derives from a study of T-cell reconstitution after alpha-beta-depleted transplantation in children. The CDR3 is 17 amino acids. The germline V gene encodes CDR1 SGHTA and CDR2 FQGTGA. Trimming left V 4 bases short and J 0 bases short, with 16 bases between. Unique molecular identifiers featured in how the TCRbeta library was prepared. A single record per CDR3 protein comes from TCRdb applying MiXCR to the PCR reads. The repertoire holds about 500,000 distinct CDR3 sequences, with approximately 32% as singletons. The sample was PBMCs from the stem cell graft donor, taken from the stem cell graft. The clonotype comes from a human donor who donated a stem cell graft to a child with aplastic anemia. The V and J genes are TRBV7-3 and TRBJ2-1; no firm D call. CDR3 sequence reads: CASSYTGSLSSYNEQFF. In DNA, the CDR3 is TGTGCCAGCAGCTACACCGGGTCGCTGAGCTCCTACAATGAGCAGTTCTTC.